These T cell receptor beta chains were read from a single sample in a study of blood T cell repertoires in COVID-19. Libraries were prepared by immunoSEQ multiplex PCR; TCRdb keeps only in-frame clonotypes and omits some of them. This table holds under 60,000 clones, 75% to 90% found once. The material sequenced was peripheral blood. The receptors stem from a human donor in a cohort sampled during active COVID-19. The CDR3 runs from the conserved cysteine through the conserved F or W. The D gene is left open where the match is weak. For some rows the clone size is stated as once, few or many, or as a class when expanded; others skip it.

D gene: NA
J gene: TRBJ1-2
V gene: TRBV9
clone size: NA
CDR3 DNA: TGTGCCAGCAGCGTAGGGACAAACTATGGCTACACCTTC
CDR3 protein: CASSVGTNYGYTF

D gene: NA
J gene: TRBJ2-7
V gene: TRBV30
clone size: NA
CDR3 DNA: TGTGCCTGCGGACAGAACTACGAGCAGTACTTC
CDR3 protein: CACGQNYEQYF

D gene: NA
J gene: TRBJ2-3
V gene: TRBV5-1
clone size: NA
CDR3 DNA: TGCGCCAGCAGCTTGAGACTACCTAGCACAGATACGCAGTATTTT
CDR3 protein: CASSLRLPSTDTQYF

D gene: TRBD1
J gene: TRBJ2-3
V gene: TRBV19
clone size: NA
CDR3 DNA: TGTGCCAGTAATGGGGACAGACCAAGCACAGATACGCAGTATTTT
CDR3 protein: CASNGDRPSTDTQYF

D gene: NA
J gene: TRBJ1-3
V gene: TRBV7-9
clone size: NA
CDR3 DNA: TGTGCCAGCAGCTTACTTAGGACAGATAGAAACACCATATATTTT
CDR3 protein: CASSLLRTDRNTIYF

D gene: NA
J gene: TRBJ2-4
V gene: TRBV27
clone size: NA
CDR3 DNA: TGTGCCAGCAGTTTATTTGCGGTTGGGGGAGGTCAAAACATTCAGTACTTC
CDR3 protein: CASSLFAVGGGQNIQYF

D gene: NA
J gene: TRBJ2-5
V gene: TRBV3-1/TRBV3-2
clone size: NA
CDR3 DNA: TGTGCCAGCAGCCCGAGTGACGCGGGGACCCTTGAGACCCAGTACTTC
CDR3 protein: CASSPSDAGTLETQYF

D gene: TRBD1
J gene: TRBJ2-1
V gene: TRBV5-6
clone size: NA
CDR3 DNA: TGTGCCAGCAGCTCCATACAGGGGGCCTCCTACAATGAGCAGTTCTTC
CDR3 protein: CASSSIQGASYNEQFF

D gene: TRBD1
J gene: TRBJ2-6
V gene: TRBV6-4
clone size: few
CDR3 DNA: TGTGCCAGCAAAGTTACAGGGGATGCAGGGGCCAACGTCCTGACTTTC
CDR3 protein: CASKVTGDAGANVLTF

D gene: NA
J gene: TRBJ1-1
V gene: TRBV15
clone size: NA
CDR3 DNA: TGTGCCACCAGCAGAGGACTGGCGAACACTGAAGCTTTCTTT
CDR3 protein: CATSRGLANTEAFF

D gene: NA
J gene: TRBJ2-3
V gene: TRBV7-2
clone size: NA
CDR3 DNA: TGTGCCAGCAGCTTAGAGATCCGGACAGATACGCAGTATTTT
CDR3 protein: CASSLEIRTDTQYF

D gene: NA
J gene: TRBJ1-5
V gene: TRBV30
clone size: few
CDR3 DNA: TGTGCCTATGAGCAAAGAAGGGGAAGCAATCAGCCCCAGCATTTT
CDR3 protein: CAYEQRRGSNQPQHF

D gene: NA
J gene: TRBJ1-2
V gene: TRBV6-2/TRBV6-3
clone size: NA
CDR3 DNA: TGTGCCAGCAGTTTCACCAGGGAGGCGGTCTATGGCTACACCTTC
CDR3 protein: CASSFTREAVYGYTF

D gene: NA
J gene: TRBJ1-1
V gene: TRBV7-2
clone size: NA
CDR3 DNA: TGTGCCAGCAGCGGGAGAGGGGCATGGGGGCAGGACACTGAAGCTTTCTTT
CDR3 protein: CASSGRGAWGQDTEAFF

D gene: NA
J gene: TRBJ1-6
V gene: TRBV4-3
clone size: NA
CDR3 DNA: TGCGCCAGCAGCCAAGGCGGACAGAGGAATTCACCCCTCCACTTT
CDR3 protein: CASSQGGQRNSPLHF

D gene: TRBD2
J gene: TRBJ2-1
V gene: TRBV4-3
clone size: NA
CDR3 DNA: TGCGCCAGCAGCCACCTAGCGGGGGTGAGCTCCTACAATGAGCAGTTCTTC
CDR3 protein: CASSHLAGVSSYNEQFF

D gene: NA
J gene: TRBJ1-2
V gene: TRBV5-1
clone size: NA
CDR3 DNA: TGCGCCAGCAGCTTTGCCCCCTTCTCGGGAGGCTACACCTTC
CDR3 protein: CASSFAPFSGGYTF

D gene: NA
J gene: TRBJ2-7
V gene: TRBV27
clone size: NA
CDR3 DNA: TGTGCCAGCAGGGACATCTCCTACGAGCAGTACTTC
CDR3 protein: CASRDISYEQYF

D gene: NA
J gene: TRBJ2-3
V gene: TRBV29-1
clone size: NA
CDR3 DNA: TGCAGCGTTGTTGGCGGGGTGAGAGATACGCAGTATTTT
CDR3 protein: CSVVGGVRDTQYF

D gene: TRBD1
J gene: TRBJ1-6
V gene: TRBV5-1
clone size: few
CDR3 DNA: TGCGCCAGCAGCTTGGCAGGCAGGGGGTCACCCCTCCACTTT
CDR3 protein: CASSLAGRGSPLHF

D gene: NA
J gene: TRBJ2-3
V gene: TRBV2
clone size: NA
CDR3 DNA: TGTGCCAGCAGGTCCGACAGGTCCTTTGGGGGCGATACGCAGTATTTT
CDR3 protein: CASRSDRSFGGDTQYF

D gene: TRBD1
J gene: TRBJ2-1
V gene: TRBV7-2
clone size: NA
CDR3 DNA: TGTGCCAGCAGCTTAGGGACAGGGAAGGGCAATGAGCAGTTCTTC
CDR3 protein: CASSLGTGKGNEQFF